The 7 T cell receptor beta chains below all came from one sample that was sequenced in a study of cytomegalovirus exposure and HLA in healthy donors. The PCR ran on 60 Vbeta and 13 Jbeta primers. Libraries were prepared by immunoSEQ multiplex PCR; TCRdb keeps only in-frame clonotypes and omits some of them. The table has fewer than 150,000 clones, around 80% seen once. The sequenced sample consisted of PBMCs. The receptor source for this set is a man aged 30 to 45 in good health.

A single count supports this clone. The chain links TRBV7-3 to TRBJ2-7, with a possible D match to TRBD2 (6 bases). V was trimmed by 5 bases and J by 4 bases, leaving 15 bases between them. The germline gives CDR1 SGHTA, CDR2 FQGTGA. The CDR3 is 14 amino acids. CDR3 DNA sequence: TGTGCCAGCAGCCCGGGCCACGGGGGATACGAGCAGTACTTC. Protein: CASSPGHGGYEQYF. Variable domain in full (rest from reference TRBV7-3 and TRBJ2-7): GAGVSQTPSNKVTEKGKYVELRCDPISGHTALYWYRQSLGQGPEFLIYFQGTGAADDSGLPNDRFFAVRPEGSVSTLKIQRTERGDSAVYLCASSPGHGGYEQYFGPGTRLTVT.

The V call is TRBV11-1, the J call TRBJ2-7; TRBD2 matches at 11 bases. Trimming cost V 6 bases and J 6 bases; bases outside gene matches: 10. The germline V gene has CDR1 SGHAT and CDR2 FQDESV (reference sequence). The CDR3 consists of 15 residues. The CDR3 protein is CASSLSLAGGFEQYF. The CDR3 region has the DNA TGTGCCAGCAGTTTGAGCCTAGCGGGAGGATTCGAGCAGTACTTC.

In the case of this clone: In the same sample, other DNA sequences code for this CDR3. V usage is TRBV5-6 and J usage is TRBJ1-3, with 8 positions matching TRBD1. V trimming: 7 bases; J trimming: 4 bases; junction bases outside the gene matches: 4. The CDR3 consists of 13 residues. Germline CDR1 and CDR2: SGHDT and YYEEEE. This CDR3 is CASHRDRGNTIYF. The CDR3 DNA is TGTGCCAGCCACCGGGACAGGGGAAACACCATATATTTT.

The chain has TRBV9 and TRBJ2-7; D might be TRBD2 (7 bases). The V and J ends lost 0 bases and 5 bases respectively, with 12 bases between them. The CDR3 contains 14 residues. Germline V gene lookup returns CDR1 SGDLS and CDR2 YYNGEE. The CDR3 loop reads CASSVGGGQNEQYF. CDR3 in DNA: TGTGCCAGCAGCGTAGGGGGGGGGCAAAACGAGCAGTACTTC.

In its sample, this clone ranks as large (0.1 to 1%). The chain uses TRBV13 and TRBJ2-3; TRBD2 aligns across 7 bases. Germline V lookup: CDR1 PRHDT, CDR2 FYEKMQ (reference sequence). The length of the CDR3 is 15 residues. V was pared by 5 bases and J by 0 bases, with 5 bases of the junction left unmatched. CDR3 sequence: CASSLAVPSTDTQYF. Written as DNA, the CDR3 is TGTGCCAGCAGCCTAGCGGTTCCTAGCACAGATACGCAGTATTTT. Variable domain in full (rest from reference TRBV13 and TRBJ2-3): AAGVIQSPRHLIKEKRETATLKCYPIPRHDTVYWYQQGPGQDPQFLISFYEKMQSDKGSIPDRFSAQQFSDYHSELNMSSLELGDSALYFCASSLAVPSTDTQYFGPGTRLTVL.

The chain uses TRBV11-2 and TRBJ2-1, with a possible D match to TRBD2 (6 bases). The length of the CDR3 is 14 residues. Germline values: CDR1 SGHAT, CDR2 FQNNGV. V gave up 5 bases and J gave up 3 bases, with 11 bases separating them. The CDR3: CASSPPGLYNEQFF. The CDR3, as DNA: TGTGCCAGCAGCCCCCCGGGACTCTACAATGAGCAGTTCTTC.

The J gene is TRBJ2-1, the V gene TRBV27, with TRBD2 matching over 8 bases. The CDR3 sequence is 14 residues long. Germline lookup yields CDR1 MNHEY and CDR2 SMNVEV (reference sequence). The junction had 9 bases not matched to a gene; V was cut back by 10 bases and J by 4 bases. The CDR3 region has the DNA TGTGCCACCTTCGGGAGGGCCGCATACAATGAGCAGTTCTTC. Encoded protein: CATFGRAAYNEQFF.